This T cell receptor beta chain was found in a study of blood T cell repertoires in COVID-19. Across the whole study: Samples representing acute and convalescent COVID-19 were sourced from the United States, Italy and Spain.

The CDR3 length is 16 residues. Germline V lookup: CDR1 SNHLY, CDR2 FYNNEI. J gave up 1 base and V 6 bases, and 10 bases lay outside the gene matches. Original processing methods: Amplified reference gene primers provided the basis for estimating nucleated cell counts. Here immunoSEQ multiplex PCR was the method, and the copy in TCRdb shows in-frame clones only, minus some. The DNA gave D and trimming, while V, J and clone size come from that table. The repertoire consists of approximately 140,000 clones, with roughly 83% occurring once and the leading ten covering about a sixth. The specimen sequenced was peripheral blood. This chain links TRBV2 with TRBJ2-5; the match to TRBD1 covers 8 bases. This clonotype was obtained from a woman of 80 years or more with acute or convalescent COVID-19. The CDR3 DNA is TGTGCCAGCAGACTTTGGACAGGGACGATCCAAGAGACCCAGTACTTC. This translates into CASRLWTGTIQETQYF.